This TCR beta chain was found in a study of shared clonotypes between healthy human individuals. Overall study: With ages of 18 to 49, the donors were two women and a few men. General study findings and limits: Estimated clonotype richness was generally higher in naive than memory subsets. In contrast to clonotypes shared by all four donors, non-shared clonotypes had lower generation probabilities.

Within Nashville, Tennessee resided all donors, each a Caucasian adult. Notes on this clone: What it binds is unknown.

Produced via immunoSEQ multiplex PCR; TCRdb's table is partial and in-frame only. The sample consists of about 2.5 million clones, roughly 92% of them appearing once. Per the germline V gene, CDR1 is KGHSH and CDR2 is LQKENI. The length of the CDR3 is 14 residues. V lost 3 bases to trimming and J lost 3 bases, with 12 bases between them. The source is a man younger than 35 in good health. Some clones in this sample may be carry-over from other donors' samples. The sequencing sample was made of naive CD4+ T cells from PBMCs. Subset in this sample: CD45RA+ positively selected. The chain joins TRBV18 to TRBJ2-7, with D tentatively TRBD2 (5 bases). CDR3 loop: CASSPQSGLYEQYF. CDR3 nucleotides: TGTGCCAGCTCACCGCAATCTGGACTCTACGAGCAGTACTTC.